These T cell receptor beta chains were read from a single sample in a study of T cell responses to AZD1222 COVID-19 vaccine. Here immunoSEQ multiplex PCR was the method, and the copy in TCRdb shows in-frame clones only, minus some. The data contain some 120,000 clones, 88% of them singletons. The sequencing here drew on peripheral blood, taken on day 0 of AZD1222 vaccination. The receptors were sampled from an adult in good health. CDR3s include the opening cysteine and the closing phenylalanine or tryptophan. The order of the fields is V gene, D gene, clone size, J gene, CDR3 DNA, CDR3 protein. A D gene is named only where the DNA matches it firmly. Size is omitted from some rows. Given values are once, few, many or a class for expanded clones.

TRBV2	-	-	TRBJ2-3	TGTGCCAGCAGGGGGTGGGGACACAACACAGATACGCAGTATTTT	CASRGWGHNTDTQYF
TRBV29-1	TRBD2	-	TRBJ2-7	TGCAGCGTTTCTGGACTAGCGGGGGACCTGGCGGGGGAGCAGTACTTC	CSVSGLAGDLAGEQYF
TRBV5-1	-	once	TRBJ2-3	TGCGCCAGCAGCTTGGAACTAGCCGGGGCAGATACGCAGTATTTT	CASSLELAGADTQYF
TRBV19	-	-	TRBJ2-7	TGTGCCAGTAGTTTTGGGGCCACCTACGAGCAGTACTTC	CASSFGATYEQYF
TRBV6-5	-	-	TRBJ2-5	TGTGCCAGCAGTTACAATGGCGCGGGCGGGGAGACCCAGTACTTC	CASSYNGAGGETQYF
TRBV5-1	TRBD1	-	TRBJ1-2	TGCGCCAGCAGCGGTTCGACAGGGGGTTTCTATGGCTACACCTTC	CASSGSTGGFYGYTF
TRBV28	-	-	TRBJ1-6	TGTGCCAGCAAACCTCCAGGGAGAACACCCCTCCACTTT	CASKPPGRTPLHF
TRBV19	-	-	TRBJ1-5	TGTGCCAGTAGTCTGGACCGGTATGGCAATCAGCCCCAGCATTTT	CASSLDRYGNQPQHF
TRBV5-4	TRBD2	-	TRBJ2-3	TGTGCCAGCACGGCTAGCGGGGGTCCCACAGATACGCAGTATTTT	CASTASGGPTDTQYF
TRBV6-5	-	once	TRBJ2-7	TGTGCCAGCAGTTACTCTCAGAGTTACGAGCAGTACTTC	CASSYSQSYEQYF
TRBV24-1	-	-	TRBJ2-7	TGTGCCACCAGTGATTATGACAATAAGCAGTACTTC	CATSDYDNKQYF
TRBV5-1	-	-	TRBJ2-5	TGCGCCAGCAGCTTGGAAGGGGTGCCGCGGGAGACCCAGTACTTC	CASSLEGVPRETQYF
TRBV28	TRBD1	-	TRBJ1-1	TGTGCCACCCCCCCCCGGACAGGGTCGAACACTGAAGCTTTCTTT	CATPPRTGSNTEAFF
TRBV2	TRBD1	-	TRBJ1-5	TGTGCCAGCAGAAGCACGACAGGGACGGATCAGCCCCAGCATTTT	CASRSTTGTDQPQHF
TRBV5-1	-	-	TRBJ2-3	TGCGCCAGCAGCTTGGGACTAGGGCTAGTCAGGCAGTATTTT	CASSLGLGLVRQYF
TRBV24-1	-	few	TRBJ2-7	TGTGCCACCAGTGATTTGTCCAGATACTCCTACGAGCAGTACTTC	CATSDLSRYSYEQYF
TRBV29-1	TRBD2	-	TRBJ2-3	TGCAGCGATGGGACTAGCGGGGGCCTAAGCACAGATACGCAGTATTTT	CSDGTSGGLSTDTQYF
TRBV11-2	TRBD2	-	TRBJ2-7	TGTGCCAGCACCCTATTCGTACTAGCGGGAGAATCGTACGAGCAGTACTTC	CASTLFVLAGESYEQYF
TRBV12-3/TRBV12-4	TRBD1	-	TRBJ1-2	TGTGCCAGCAGCGGACAGGTCCGGGGCTACACCTTC	CASSGQVRGYTF
TRBV9	TRBD2	-	TRBJ2-1	TGTGCCAGCAGCGTAGGTGATAGCGGGAGTTGGGATGAGCAGTTCTTC	CASSVGDSGSWDEQFF
TRBV7-9	TRBD1	-	TRBJ2-1	TGTGCCAGCAGCCCAGGGGGTATTAAACACAATGAGCAGTTCTTC	CASSPGGIKHNEQFF
TRBV27	-	-	TRBJ1-4	TGTGCCAGCAGTTTAAAATCAGGGGTACGGACGACTAATGAAAAACTGTTTTTT	CASSLKSGVRTTNEKLFF
TRBV20-1	-	-	TRBJ2-1	TGCAGTGCTAGTGGTCAGGGGGGCTCCTACAATGAGCAGTTCTTC	CSASGQGGSYNEQFF
TRBV5-6	TRBD2	once	TRBJ2-1	TGTGCCAGCAGCTTGGCTAGCGGAGGGAGCTCCTACAATGAGCAGTTCTTC	CASSLASGGSSYNEQFF
TRBV18	-	-	TRBJ1-2	TGTGCCAGCTCACCACAACCGAGACCCCCCTCTAACTATGGCTACACCTTC	CASSPQPRPPSNYGYTF
TRBV13	TRBD1	-	TRBJ1-6	TGTGCCAGCAGCTTGGGGACAGGAGGAGGTTCACCCCTCCACTTT	CASSLGTGGGSPLHF
TRBV27	-	-	TRBJ2-7	TGTGCCAGCAATCCTCCGGGTTTAGAGCAGTACTTC	CASNPPGLEQYF
TRBV12-5	-	-	TRBJ1-1	TGTGCTAGTGGTTCAAGGCTGAACACTGAAGCTTTCTTT	CASGSRLNTEAFF
TRBV6-1	TRBD1	-	TRBJ2-7	TGTGCCAGCAGTGACCGGGACAGGGCCTCCTACGAGCAATACTTC	CASSDRDRASYEQYF
TRBV7-2	-	-	TRBJ1-5	TGTGCCAGCAGCTTCCAGGAGGGGCCCCAGCATTTT	CASSFQEGPQHF
TRBV28	-	-	TRBJ2-2	TGTGCCAGCACCCTTTCAGGGACCGGGGAGCTGTTTTTT	CASTLSGTGELFF
TRBV10-3	-	-	TRBJ1-3	TGTGCCATCAGTGCTCGGGGAGATTCGGGAAACACCATATATTTT	CAISARGDSGNTIYF
TRBV6-1	-	-	TRBJ1-2	TGTGCCAGCAGTGAAGCGAGGACAGTTATCTATGGCTACACCTTC	CASSEARTVIYGYTF
TRBV30	-	-	TRBJ2-3	TGTGCCTGGAGTGTTGGATCGCAGTATTTT	CAWSVGSQYF
TRBV11-3	TRBD2	-	TRBJ2-1	TGTGCCAGCAGACGAAGCGGGGCCAGAATCGAGGATGAGCAGTTCTTC	CASRRSGARIEDEQFF
TRBV28	-	-	TRBJ2-7	TGTGCCAGCAGTTCCCCGGACAGAGTCCAAAAGCAGTACTTC	CASSSPDRVQKQYF
TRBV11-3	TRBD1	-	TRBJ2-2	TGTGCCAGCAGCCTCACAGGGGGCCCTAACACCGGGGAGCTGTTTTTT	CASSLTGGPNTGELFF
TRBV19	TRBD2	-	TRBJ2-7	TGTGCCAGTAGTTCCTCAGCGGGACGGCGGGAGCAGTACTTC	CASSSSAGRREQYF
TRBV7-2	TRBD2	-	TRBJ2-1	TGTGCCAGCAGTACGAGACTAGCGGCGTACAATGAGCAGTTCTTC	CASSTRLAAYNEQFF
TRBV29-1	-	-	TRBJ1-2	TGCAGCGATACCGGGGCTTACTATGGCTACACCTTC	CSDTGAYYGYTF
TRBV19	-	-	TRBJ1-2	TGTGCCAGTAGTATCCCCGGGGGGGCAGGAAGCGGCTACACCTTC	CASSIPGGAGSGYTF
TRBV7-6	TRBD1	-	TRBJ2-7	TGTGCCAGCAGCCCCCCCCACAGGGGCGATCAACACGAGCAGTACTTC	CASSPPHRGDQHEQYF
TRBV5-4	-	-	TRBJ2-7	TGTGCCAGCAGCGACGGGGGAAGGTCACCCACCACCTACGAGCAGTACTTC	CASSDGGRSPTTYEQYF
TRBV18	-	-	TRBJ2-3	TGTGCCAGCCAACAACTTTCAAGCACAGATACGCAGTATTTT	CASQQLSSTDTQYF
TRBV27	-	-	TRBJ1-5	TGTGCCAGCAGTTTAGGATCAGGGGTCGACAATCAGCCCCAGCATTTT	CASSLGSGVDNQPQHF
TRBV29-1	TRBD2	-	TRBJ2-1	TGCAGCGTTGGAAGCGGGGCTTCCTACAATGAGCAGTTCTTC	CSVGSGASYNEQFF
TRBV5-1	-	-	TRBJ2-1	TGCGCCAGCAGTCGTGAGGCTTCGGGACTGGGTTACAATGAGCAGTTCTTC	CASSREASGLGYNEQFF
TRBV12-5	-	-	TRBJ2-1	TGTGCTAGTGGTCTCCGGGGGGCCGGCAATGAGCAGTTCTTC	CASGLRGAGNEQFF
TRBV7-6	-	-	TRBJ1-1	TGTGCCAGCAGCTTAGGCCCAGGAGGGGGGACTGAAGCTTTCTTT	CASSLGPGGGTEAFF
TRBV2	-	-	TRBJ1-3	TGTGCCAGCCGACAAAGTGGGAACGGAAACACCATATATTTT	CASRQSGNGNTIYF
TRBV6-5	-	-	TRBJ1-2	TGTGCCAGCAGTTACGCGGGGTTCGGGTATGGCTACACCTTC	CASSYAGFGYGYTF
TRBV3-1/TRBV3-2	TRBD1	-	TRBJ1-5	TGTGCCAGCAGCCACGGTTCAGGGGGCAGGGGCAATCAGCCCCAGCATTTT	CASSHGSGGRGNQPQHF
TRBV19	-	-	TRBJ1-3	TGTGCCAGTAGTATAGGGGGTCGTGGAAACACCATATATTTT	CASSIGGRGNTIYF
TRBV7-2	TRBD2	-	TRBJ2-2	TGTGCCAGCAGCCCCATAGCTAGCGGGAGCACCGGGGAGCTGTTTTTT	CASSPIASGSTGELFF